The clone carrying this TCR beta chain showed up many times. The antigen is unknown. The data were taken from a study of identical twins. General study results and limits: With monozygotic twins, out-of-frame TCR alpha sharing exceeded what models estimated. Beta out-of-frame sequences showed weaker excess sharing between twins.

This CDR3 region has 13 residues. V was shortened by 3 bases and J by 6 bases, with 11 bases between the two germline ends. Germline V gene data show CDR1 as MNHEY and CDR2 as SMNVEV (reference sequence). From the 5' RACE reads, TCRdb called clonotypes with MiXCR, one entry per CDR3 protein. Among 1.5 million to 2 million distinct CDR3 sequences listed, under 35% were seen once. The origin of this receptor is a newborn girl in good health. Sequencing was performed on cord blood. The gene calls are TRBV27 and TRBJ1-2, with D possibly matching TRBD1 (5 bases). In nucleotides, the CDR3 is TGTGCCAGCAGTTTCGGCCAGGGAAATGGCTACACCTTC. It translates to CASSFGQGNGYTF.